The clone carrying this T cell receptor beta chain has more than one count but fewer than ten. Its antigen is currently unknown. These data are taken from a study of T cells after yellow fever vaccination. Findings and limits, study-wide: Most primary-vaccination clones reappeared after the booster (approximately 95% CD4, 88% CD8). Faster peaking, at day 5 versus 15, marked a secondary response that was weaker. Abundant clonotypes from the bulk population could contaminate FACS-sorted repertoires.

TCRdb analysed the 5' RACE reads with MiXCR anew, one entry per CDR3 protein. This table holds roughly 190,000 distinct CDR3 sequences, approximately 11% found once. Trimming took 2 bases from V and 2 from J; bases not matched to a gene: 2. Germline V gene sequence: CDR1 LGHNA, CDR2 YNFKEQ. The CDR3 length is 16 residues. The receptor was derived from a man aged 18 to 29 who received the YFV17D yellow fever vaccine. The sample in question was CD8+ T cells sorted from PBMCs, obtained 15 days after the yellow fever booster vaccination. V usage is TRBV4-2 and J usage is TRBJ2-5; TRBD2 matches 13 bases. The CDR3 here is CASSQPGLAGQETQYF. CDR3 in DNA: TGTGCCAGCAGCCAACCGGGACTAGCGGGGCAAGAGACCCAGTACTTC.